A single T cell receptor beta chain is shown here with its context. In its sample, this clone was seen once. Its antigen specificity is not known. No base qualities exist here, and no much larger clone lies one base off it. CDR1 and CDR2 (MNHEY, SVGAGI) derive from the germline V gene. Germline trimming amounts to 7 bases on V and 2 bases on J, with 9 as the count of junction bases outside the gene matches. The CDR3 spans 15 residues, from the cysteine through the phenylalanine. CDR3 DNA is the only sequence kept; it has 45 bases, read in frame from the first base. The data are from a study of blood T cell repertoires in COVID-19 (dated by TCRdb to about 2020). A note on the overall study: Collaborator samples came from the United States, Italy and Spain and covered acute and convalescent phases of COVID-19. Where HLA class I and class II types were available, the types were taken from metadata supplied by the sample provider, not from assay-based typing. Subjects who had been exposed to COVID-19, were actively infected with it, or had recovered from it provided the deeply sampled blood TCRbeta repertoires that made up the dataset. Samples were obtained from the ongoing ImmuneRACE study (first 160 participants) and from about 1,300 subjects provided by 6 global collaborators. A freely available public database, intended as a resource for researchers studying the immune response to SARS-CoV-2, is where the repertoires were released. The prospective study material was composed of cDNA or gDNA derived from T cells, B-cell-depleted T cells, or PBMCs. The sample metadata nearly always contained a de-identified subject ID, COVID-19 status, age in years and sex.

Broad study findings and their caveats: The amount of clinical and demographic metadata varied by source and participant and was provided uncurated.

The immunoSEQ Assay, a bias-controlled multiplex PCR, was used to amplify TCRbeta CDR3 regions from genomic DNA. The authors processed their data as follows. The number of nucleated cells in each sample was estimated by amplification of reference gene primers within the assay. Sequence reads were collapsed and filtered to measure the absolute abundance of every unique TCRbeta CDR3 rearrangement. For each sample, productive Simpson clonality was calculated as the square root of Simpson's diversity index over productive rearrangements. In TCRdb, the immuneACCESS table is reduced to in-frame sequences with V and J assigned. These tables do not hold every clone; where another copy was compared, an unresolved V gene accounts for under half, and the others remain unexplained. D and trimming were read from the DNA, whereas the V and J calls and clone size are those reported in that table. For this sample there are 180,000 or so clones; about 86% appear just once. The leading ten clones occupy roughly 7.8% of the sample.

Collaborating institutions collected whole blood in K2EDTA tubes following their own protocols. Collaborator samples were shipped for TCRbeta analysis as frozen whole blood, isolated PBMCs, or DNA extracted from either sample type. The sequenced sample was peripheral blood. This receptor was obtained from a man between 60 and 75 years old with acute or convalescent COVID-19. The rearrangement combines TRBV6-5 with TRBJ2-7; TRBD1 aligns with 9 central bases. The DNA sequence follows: TGTGCCAGCATCATCGGGACAGGGTTCCCCTACGAGCAGTACTTC. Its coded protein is CASIIGTGFPYEQYF.